The 22 T cell receptor beta chains below all came from one sample that was sequenced in a study of cytomegalovirus exposure and HLA in healthy donors. The PCR used 60 Vbeta and 13 Jbeta primers. TCRdb's table, derived via immunoSEQ multiplex PCR, lists solely in-frame clones and lacks some. The table has around 95,000 clones, just under 80% seen once. Sequenced input: PBMCs. The receptors were gathered from a woman aged 35 to 49 in good health and CMV-seropositive.

The V call is TRBV4-1, the J call TRBJ2-3; 11 nucleotides agree with TRBD2. Losses at the gene ends were 4 bases for V and 2 bases for J; bases not matched to a gene: 5. Germline V lookup: CDR1 MGHRA, CDR2 YSYEKL. This CDR3 region has 16 residues. This CDR3 reads CASSRLAGTFTDTQYF. The DNA for the CDR3 is TGCGCCAGCAGCCGACTAGCGGGGACGTTCACAGATACGCAGTATTTT.

J is TRBJ2-3 and V is TRBV7-8; D gene ambiguous. The CDR3 contains 16 residues. CDR1 is SGHVS and CDR2 is FQNEAQ in the germline V gene. The V end lost 1 base, the J end lost 4 bases, and 15 bases lay between the germline ends. The CDR3 DNA follows: TGTGCCAGCAGCTTAGAAGGTAGCCTACCACCAGATACGCAGTATTTT. This codes for CASSLEGSLPPDTQYF.

The rearrangement joins TRBV7-9 to TRBJ1-1; TRBD1 might be the D (5 bases). The V gene lost 6 bases and the J gene lost 7 bases, with 18 bases spanning the gap. In germline, CDR1 is SEHNR, CDR2 FQNEAQ (reference sequence). The CDR3 loop spans 14 amino acids. The CDR3, as DNA: TGTGCCAGCAGTCGCCAGGGCCAGGCGGATGAAGCTTTCTTT. Translation: CASSRQGQADEAFF.

The V gene is TRBV5-1, the J gene TRBJ2-3, with 10 bases lining up with TRBD2. Trimming cost V 0 bases and J 0 bases; bases outside gene matches: 4. In germline, CDR1 is SGHRS, CDR2 YFSETQ. The CDR3 loop spans 17 amino acids. CDR3 protein: CASSLVASGSSTDTQYF. CDR3 bases: TGCGCCAGCAGCTTGGTGGCTAGCGGGAGTAGCACAGATACGCAGTATTTT.

A few counts support this clone. The chain carries TRBV30 and TRBJ2-1; D possibly corresponds to TRBD2 (6 bases). Trimming stripped 3 bases from V and 1 base from J, with 10 bases between. Germline V gene sequence: CDR1 GTSNPN, CDR2 SVGIG (reference sequence). This CDR3 spans 14 amino acids. The chain's CDR3 is CAWSSSGSYNEQFF. The DNA for the CDR3 is TGTGCCTGGAGCTCGAGCGGGTCCTACAATGAGCAGTTCTTC.

V usage is TRBV2 and J usage is TRBJ2-7; D remains ambiguous. The V end lost 5 bases, the J end lost 3 bases, and 11 bases lay between the germline ends. This CDR3 comprises 13 residues. Germline CDR1 reads SNHLY; CDR2 reads FYNNEI. The CDR3 nucleotides are TGTGCCAGCAGTCCCTTGACTGTCTACGAGCAGTACTTC. This sequence encodes CASSPLTVYEQYF.

The chain joins TRBV11-2 to TRBJ2-1; the match to TRBD2 covers 9 bases. The CDR3 totals 15 residues. Germline V lookup: CDR1 SGHAT, CDR2 FQNNGV. With V trimmed by 3 bases and J by 8 bases, 8 bases remained unmatched. The CDR3 DNA follows: TGTGCCAGCAGCTTCGTAGCGGGAGTTCTGGATGAGCAGTTCTTC. It encodes CASSFVAGVLDEQFF. The variable domain in full, completed from reference TRBV11-2 and TRBJ2-1, reads EAGVAQSPRYKIIEKRQSVAFWCNPISGHATLYWYQQILGQGPKLLIQFQNNGVVDDSQLPKDRFSAERLKGVDSTLKIQPAKLEDSAVYLCASSFVAGVLDEQFFGPGTRLTVL.

This sequence joins TRBV6-1 and TRBJ1-2; D call uncertain. Germline CDR1 MNHNS, CDR2 SASEGT. The V gene lost 2 bases and the J gene lost 0 bases, with 7 bases spanning the gap. This CDR3 has 14 amino acids. The CDR3 here is CASSESTANYGYTF. CDR3 bases: TGTGCCAGCAGTGAAAGTACGGCTAACTATGGCTACACCTTC.

This chain joins TRBV5-1 and TRBJ2-2, with TRBD2 identical over 11 bases. CDR1 is SGHRS, CDR2 YFSETQ, per germline. The junction had 5 bases not matched to a gene; V was cut back by 0 bases and J by 7 bases. The CDR3 runs to 16 residues. DNA of the CDR3: TGCGCCAGCAGCTTGGTTACTAGCGGGAGTGGCGGGGAGCTGTTTTTT. As protein: CASSLVTSGSGGELFF. Drawing the rest from reference TRBV5-1 and TRBJ2-2, the complete variable domain is KAGVTQTPRYLIKTRGQQVTLSCSPISGHRSVSWYQQTPGQGLQFLFEYFSETQRNKGNFPGRFSGRQFSNSRSEMNVSTLELGDSALYLCASSLVTSGSGGELFFGEGSRLTVL.

The chain combines TRBV7-8 with TRBJ2-7; D is undetermined. Germline CDR1 reads SGHVS; CDR2 reads FQNEAQ. The CDR3 length is 17 residues. The germline V and J ends were trimmed by 5 bases and 1 base, with 21 bases remaining between them. CDR3 residues: CASSPKPGGKFSYEQYF. CDR3 DNA: TGTGCCAGCAGCCCGAAGCCTGGTGGTAAATTTTCCTACGAGCAGTACTTC.

This chain uses TRBV27 with TRBJ2-5; D perhaps matches TRBD2 (5 bases). This CDR3 region has 13 residues. The germline CDR1 and CDR2 sequences are MNHEY and SMNVEV (reference sequence). Trimming shortened V by 5 bases and J by 5 bases, and 12 bases separated the two germline ends. This CDR3 reads CASSPSWEETQYF. The CDR3 DNA reads TGTGCCAGCAGTCCGAGCTGGGAGGAGACCCAGTACTTC.

The V and J genes are TRBV7-9 and TRBJ2-3; 11 positions match TRBD2. CDR1 and CDR2 from the germline V gene are SEHNR and FQNEAQ (reference sequence). Trimming at V came to 5 bases and at J to 5 bases, leaving 3 bases not matched to a gene. This CDR3 has 14 amino acids. The CDR3, as DNA: TGTGCCAGCAGCCCCGGGACTAGCGGAGATACGCAGTATTTT. Amino acid sequence: CASSPGTSGDTQYF. The variable domain in full, with the rest retrieved from reference TRBV7-9 and TRBJ2-3, is DTGVSQNPRHKITKRGQNVTFRCDPISEHNRLYWYRQTLGQGPEFLTYFQNEAQLEKSRLLSDRFSAERPKGSFSTLEIQRTEQGDSAMYLCASSPGTSGDTQYFGPGTRLTVL.

The chain joins TRBV10-3 to TRBJ2-7; 9 bases line up with TRBD2. V trimming: 4 bases; J trimming: 2 bases; junction bases outside the gene matches: 12. The CDR3 has 17 residues. The germline V gene has CDR1 ENHRY and CDR2 SYGVKD. The CDR3 spells CAISGGPREGSPYEQYF. The CDR3 DNA sequence: TGTGCCATCAGTGGTGGACCGCGGGAGGGTAGCCCCTACGAGCAGTACTTC.

In this sample, this clone turned up a few times. This same CDR3 is encoded by further DNA sequences in the sample. Here the CDR3 DNA reads TGTGCCAGCAATGGGGGGACAGGGGATACTGAAGCTTTCTTT. Its translation is CASNGGTGDTEAFF. V gene TRBV2 combines with J gene TRBJ1-1, with TRBD1 matching over 10 bases. The CDR3 is 14 residues long. Germline lookup yields CDR1 SNHLY and CDR2 FYNNEI. With 7 bases clipped from V and 5 bases from J, the junction kept 7 bases outside the gene matches.

The chain couples TRBV5-8 to TRBJ2-1, with D perhaps matching TRBD1 (5 bases). Per the germline V gene, CDR1 is SGHTS and CDR2 is YDEGEE. V was shortened by 1 base and J by 1 base, with 6 bases between the two germline ends. This CDR3 spans 14 amino acids. CDR3 coding DNA: TGTGCCAGCAGCTTGACAGGATCCTACAATGAGCAGTTCTTC. Protein: CASSLTGSYNEQFF.

V and J are TRBV19 and TRBJ2-7; 10 bases line up with TRBD1. Trimming removed 6 bases from V and 3 bases from J; junction bases left unmatched: 11. Germline loops: CDR1 LNHDA, CDR2 SQIVND (reference sequence). CDR3 length equals 16 residues. CDR3 residues: CASSTAARDRGYEQYF. The CDR3 bases are TGTGCCAGTAGCACAGCGGCCCGGGACAGGGGCTACGAGCAGTACTTC.

This clone was counted only a few times. For the CDR3, the DNA is TGTGCCAGCAGCTTAGACGGGGGCCTTAGCGGGAGACGTAACAATGAGCAGTTCTTC. This gives the protein CASSLDGGLSGRRNNEQFF. This chain connects TRBV7-8 to TRBJ2-1; 9 bases are a match to TRBD2. The CDR3 has 19 amino acids. Germline V gene lookup returns CDR1 SGHVS and CDR2 FQNEAQ. With V trimmed by 1 base and J by 5 bases, 15 bases remained unmatched.

The V and J genes are TRBV29-1 and TRBJ2-1; the match to TRBD2 covers 7 bases. Trimming took 0 bases from V and 0 from J; bases not matched to a gene: 5. The CDR3 is made up of 16 amino acids. From germline, CDR1 is SQVTM and CDR2 ANQGSEA. CDR3: CSVEDIAGSSYNEQFF. CDR3 in DNA: TGCAGCGTTGAAGACATAGCGGGTAGCTCCTACAATGAGCAGTTCTTC.

The V gene is TRBV11-2, the J gene TRBJ2-3; 7 bases map to TRBD1. The J segment lost 0 bases and the V segment lost 6 bases, leaving 9 bases of the junction unmatched. CDR3 length: 16 residues. In germline, CDR1 is SGHAT, CDR2 FQNNGV. CDR3 DNA: TGTGCCAGCAGTTATAGACAGGGACAAAGCACAGATACGCAGTATTTT. Amino acid sequence: CASSYRQGQSTDTQYF.

CDR3 coding DNA: TGTGCCAGCAGTGTTAGCGGGAGGGCTGGTGAGCAGTTCTTC. Protein product: CASSVSGRAGEQFF. V and J are TRBV6-4 and TRBJ2-1; 11 bases fit TRBD2. J was trimmed by 9 bases and V by 4 bases; bases with no gene match: 5. This CDR3 has 14 residues. Germline V CDR1 and CDR2: MRHNA, SNTAGT.

This chain connects TRBV19 to TRBJ2-1, with 12 positions matching TRBD2. The V gene's germline CDR1 is LNHDA and CDR2 SQIVND (reference sequence). Trimming cost V 5 bases and J 1 base; bases outside gene matches: 3. The CDR3 is 16 residues long. DNA of the CDR3: TGTGCCAGTAGTGGACTAGCGGGAACGTCCTACAATGAGCAGTTCTTC. Amino acids: CASSGLAGTSYNEQFF.

In its sample, this clone ranks as large. This rearrangement joins TRBV12-5 to TRBJ2-5; 8 bases fit TRBD2. Looked up from germline, CDR1 is LGHNT and CDR2 is FRNRAP. Trimming removed 4 bases from V and 1 base from J; junction bases left unmatched: 2. The CDR3 runs to 14 residues. This CDR3 reads CASGSGGTQETQYF. The CDR3 region has the DNA TGTGCTAGTGGTTCGGGGGGGACCCAAGAGACCCAGTACTTC. Variable domain in full (rest from reference TRBV12-5 and TRBJ2-5): DARVTQTPRHKVTEMGQEVTMRCQPILGHNTVFWYRQTMMQGLELLAYFRNRAPLDDSGMPKDRFSAEMPDATLATLKIQPSEPRDSAVYFCASGSGGTQETQYFGPGTRLLVL.